The rows below give T cell receptor beta chains drawn from one sample of a study of blood T cell repertoires in COVID-19. Repertoires were generated with immunoSEQ multiplex PCR, while TCRdb's copy carries only in-frame clones and drops some. There are hundreds of thousands of clones in the sample; over 70% occur only once, and 6% to 7% lies in the top ten. Sample: peripheral blood. Receptors originate from a woman between 50 and 59 years old with COVID-19, enrolled during active disease. Both conserved end residues are part of each CDR3. D genes are given only for firm matches. Not every row has a clone size; where given, it reads once, few, many or a size class.

TRBJ2-7 | TRBV30 | - | few | TGTGCCTGGAGGACCACAGGCGTTAGCTCCTACGAGCAGTACTTC | CAWRTTGVSSYEQYF
TRBJ2-5 | TRBV7-9 | TRBD1 | - | TGTGCCAGCAGCTTAGCAGGACAGGGGAGGGAGACCCAGTACTTC | CASSLAGQGRETQYF
TRBJ2-3 | TRBV11-1 | - | - | TGTGCCACCTCAGGGTCGATCGCAGATACGCAGTATTTT | CATSGSIADTQYF
TRBJ1-5 | TRBV30 | TRBD1 | - | TGTGCCTGGAGTTACTTAAACAGGGGGGGCCAGCCCCAGCATTTT | CAWSYLNRGGQPQHF
TRBJ2-5 | TRBV18 | - | - | TGTGCCAGCTCACCCCGGACAGCTAAGTACCAAGAGACCCAGTACTTC | CASSPRTAKYQETQYF
TRBJ2-7 | TRBV5-4 | TRBD1 | - | TGTGCCAGCAGCCCTCGACAGGGTTCAGGAACTGAGCGGTACTTC | CASSPRQGSGTERYF
TRBJ2-1 | TRBV30 | - | - | TGTGCCTGGTCACATAGCGAGCAGTTCTTC | CAWSHSEQFF
TRBJ1-1 | TRBV5-6 | TRBD1 | - | TGTGCCAGCAGCCCCGACAGGGGCCAACTAATGAACACTGAAGCTTTCTTT | CASSPDRGQLMNTEAFF
TRBJ2-3 | TRBV19 | TRBD2 | - | TGTGCCAGTAGGCTAGCGGGGGACACAGATACGCAGTATTTT | CASRLAGDTDTQYF
TRBJ2-7 | TRBV5-4 | - | - | TGTGCCAGCAGCTTAGGGGGAGAGGTTTACGAGCAGTACTTC | CASSLGGEVYEQYF
TRBJ2-7 | TRBV5-5 | - | - | TGTGCCAGCAGCTTGGGCGAGCGGGCCTACGAGCAGTACTTC | CASSLGERAYEQYF
TRBJ1-4 | TRBV11-3 | - | few | TGTGCCAGCAGCTCTTCCCCAGGCTCGAGTAATGAAAAACTGTTTTTT | CASSSSPGSSNEKLFF
TRBJ1-2 | TRBV30 | TRBD1 | - | TGTGCCTCCCAGGGGGCGCTTGGCTACACCTTC | CASQGALGYTF
TRBJ2-1 | TRBV3-1/TRBV3-2 | TRBD1 | - | TGTGCCAGCAGCCTAAGATACACAGGGGGCTCCTACAATGAGCAGTTCTTC | CASSLRYTGGSYNEQFF
TRBJ2-2 | TRBV19 | - | - | TGTGCCAGTAGGAGTAAGCCCGGGGAGCTGTTTTTT | CASRSKPGELFF
TRBJ2-7 | TRBV11-3 | TRBD2 | - | TGTGCCAGCCGAAAAGCGGGATGGTTAGCGGGCGAGCAGTACTTC | CASRKAGWLAGEQYF
TRBJ1-5 | TRBV30 | TRBD1 | - | TGTGCCTGGAGGCGGCGGGGACAGGGCCATCAGCCCCAGCATTTT | CAWRRRGQGHQPQHF
TRBJ2-7 | TRBV5-1 | - | - | TGCGCCAGCAGCTTGGGGCTAGCGAACGAGCAGTACTTC | CASSLGLANEQYF
TRBJ2-2 | TRBV18 | - | - | TGTGCCAGCTCACCGGGACACCTAAACACCGGGGAGCTGTTTTTT | CASSPGHLNTGELFF
TRBJ2-7 | TRBV7-8 | TRBD2 | - | TGTGCCAGCAGCCCCAGACCCTCTAGCGGTTCTCGGTACGAGCAGTACTTC | CASSPRPSSGSRYEQYF
TRBJ2-2 | TRBV6-6 | TRBD2 | once | TGTGCCAGCAGTGGGCTAGCGGAAAGGAACACCGGGGAGCTGTTTTTT | CASSGLAERNTGELFF
TRBJ2-5 | TRBV7-8 | TRBD2 | once | TGTGCCAGCAGCTTAGGAGCCCTAGCGGGAGTAAAGGAGACCCAGTACTTC | CASSLGALAGVKETQYF
TRBJ2-1 | TRBV24-1 | TRBD2 | - | TGTGCCACCAGTGATCGGAACTCCGTCGGCGGGAGTGTTCTTGAGCAGTTCTTC | CATSDRNSVGGSVLEQFF
TRBJ2-1 | TRBV30 | TRBD1 | - | TGTGCCTGGAGTAAAGGGACAGGGAGCAATGAGCAGTTCTTC | CAWSKGTGSNEQFF